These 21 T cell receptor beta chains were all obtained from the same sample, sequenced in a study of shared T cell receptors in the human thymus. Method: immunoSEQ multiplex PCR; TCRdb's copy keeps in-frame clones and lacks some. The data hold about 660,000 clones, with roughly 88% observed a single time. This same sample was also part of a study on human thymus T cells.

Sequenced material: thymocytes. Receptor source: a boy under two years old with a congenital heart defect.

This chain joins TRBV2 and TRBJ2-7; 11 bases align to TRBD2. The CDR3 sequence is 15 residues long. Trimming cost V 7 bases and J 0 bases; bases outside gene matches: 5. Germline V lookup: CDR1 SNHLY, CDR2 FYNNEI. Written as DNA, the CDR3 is TGTGCCAGCAATGGACTAGCGGGTGTCTCCTACGAGCAGTACTTC. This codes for CASNGLAGVSYEQYF.

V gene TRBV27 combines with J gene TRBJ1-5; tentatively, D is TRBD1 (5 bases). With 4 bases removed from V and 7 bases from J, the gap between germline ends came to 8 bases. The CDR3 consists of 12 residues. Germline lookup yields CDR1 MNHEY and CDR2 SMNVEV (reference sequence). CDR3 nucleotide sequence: TGTGCCAGCAGTTATCAGGGACAGCCCCAGCATTTT. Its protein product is CASSYQGQPQHF.

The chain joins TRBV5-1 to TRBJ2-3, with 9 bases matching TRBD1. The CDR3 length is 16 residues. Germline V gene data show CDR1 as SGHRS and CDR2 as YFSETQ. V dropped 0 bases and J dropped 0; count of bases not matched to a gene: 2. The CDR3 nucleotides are TGCGCCAGCAGCTTGGGACAGGGGGGTAGCACAGATACGCAGTATTTT. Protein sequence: CASSLGQGGSTDTQYF.

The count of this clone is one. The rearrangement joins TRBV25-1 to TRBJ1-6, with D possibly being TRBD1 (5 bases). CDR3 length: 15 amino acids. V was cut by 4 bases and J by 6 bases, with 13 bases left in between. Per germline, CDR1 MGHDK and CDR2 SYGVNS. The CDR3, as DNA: TGTGCCAGCAGTGCATCAACAGGATCTAATTCACCCCTCCACTTT. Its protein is CASSASTGSNSPLHF. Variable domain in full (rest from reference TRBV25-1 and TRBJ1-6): EADIYQTPRYLVIGTGKKITLECSQTMGHDKMYWYQQDPGMELHLIHYSYGVNSTEKGDLSSESTVSRIRTEHFPLTLESARPSHTSQYLCASSASTGSNSPLHFGNGTRLTVT.

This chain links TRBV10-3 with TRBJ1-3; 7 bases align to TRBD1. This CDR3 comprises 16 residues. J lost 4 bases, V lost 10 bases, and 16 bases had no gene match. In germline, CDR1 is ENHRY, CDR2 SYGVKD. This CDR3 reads CATYFKQGLKGNTIYF. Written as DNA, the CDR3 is TGTGCCACCTATTTCAAACAGGGGCTGAAGGGAAACACCATATATTTT.

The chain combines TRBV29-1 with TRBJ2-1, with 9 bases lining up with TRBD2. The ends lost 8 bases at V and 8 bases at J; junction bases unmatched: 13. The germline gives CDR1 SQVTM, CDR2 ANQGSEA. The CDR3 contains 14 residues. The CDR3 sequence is CSSRPGLAGDEQFF. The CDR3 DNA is TGCAGCTCGAGACCGGGACTAGCCGGCGATGAGCAGTTCTTC.

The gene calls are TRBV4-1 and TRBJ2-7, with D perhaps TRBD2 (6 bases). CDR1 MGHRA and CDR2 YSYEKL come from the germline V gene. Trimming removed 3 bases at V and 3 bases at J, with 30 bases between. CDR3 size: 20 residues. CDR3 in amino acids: CASSQRDPLRPGRTNYEQYF. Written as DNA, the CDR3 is TGCGCCAGCAGCCAGCGTGATCCGTTGAGACCCGGTCGGACTAACTACGAGCAGTACTTC.

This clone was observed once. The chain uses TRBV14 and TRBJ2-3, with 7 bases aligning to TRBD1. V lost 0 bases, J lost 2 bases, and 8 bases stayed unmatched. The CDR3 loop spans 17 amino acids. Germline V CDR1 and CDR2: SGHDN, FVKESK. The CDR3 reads CASSQDKCRGITDTQYF. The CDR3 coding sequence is TGTGCCAGCAGCCAAGATAAATGCAGGGGGATCACAGATACGCAGTATTTT.

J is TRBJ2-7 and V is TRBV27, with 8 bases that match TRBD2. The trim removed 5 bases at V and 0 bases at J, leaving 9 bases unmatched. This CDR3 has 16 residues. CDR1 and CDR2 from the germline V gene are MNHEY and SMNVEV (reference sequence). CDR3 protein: CASSTGLAGSSYEQYF. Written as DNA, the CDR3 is TGTGCCAGCAGTACCGGACTAGCCGGGAGCTCCTACGAGCAGTACTTC.

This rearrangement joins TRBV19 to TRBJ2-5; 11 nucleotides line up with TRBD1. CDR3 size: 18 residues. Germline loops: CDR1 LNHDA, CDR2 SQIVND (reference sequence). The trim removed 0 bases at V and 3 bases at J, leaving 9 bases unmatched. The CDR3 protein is CASSIDREGTGGKETQYF. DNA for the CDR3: TGTGCCAGTAGTATAGATCGGGAAGGGACAGGGGGGAAAGAGACCCAGTACTTC. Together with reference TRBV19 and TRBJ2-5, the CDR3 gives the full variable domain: DGGITQSPKYLFRKEGQNVTLSCEQNLNHDAMYWYRQDPGQGLRLIYYSQIVNDFQKGDIAEGYSVSREKKESFPLTVTSAQKNPTAFYLCASSIDREGTGGKETQYFGPGTRLLVL.

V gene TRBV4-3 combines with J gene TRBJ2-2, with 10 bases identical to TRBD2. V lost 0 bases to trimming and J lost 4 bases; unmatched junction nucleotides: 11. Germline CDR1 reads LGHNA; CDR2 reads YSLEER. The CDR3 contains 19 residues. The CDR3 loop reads CASSQDRSLAGVRTGELFF. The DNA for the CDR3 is TGCGCCAGCAGCCAAGATAGAAGCCTAGCGGGAGTGCGCACCGGGGAGCTGTTTTTT.

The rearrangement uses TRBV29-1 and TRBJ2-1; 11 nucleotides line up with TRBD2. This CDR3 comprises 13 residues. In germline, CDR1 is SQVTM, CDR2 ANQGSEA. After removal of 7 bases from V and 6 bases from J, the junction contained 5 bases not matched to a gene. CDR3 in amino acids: CSALAGGFNEQFF. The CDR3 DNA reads TGCAGCGCCCTAGCGGGAGGTTTCAATGAGCAGTTCTTC.

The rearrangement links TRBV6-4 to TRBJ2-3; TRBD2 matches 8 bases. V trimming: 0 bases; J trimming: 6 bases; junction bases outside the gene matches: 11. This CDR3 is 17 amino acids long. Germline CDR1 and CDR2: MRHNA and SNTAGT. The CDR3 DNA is TGTGCCAGCAGTGACTCTTCCGGGAGGGGGACCGTGGATACGCAGTATTTT. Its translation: CASSDSSGRGTVDTQYF.

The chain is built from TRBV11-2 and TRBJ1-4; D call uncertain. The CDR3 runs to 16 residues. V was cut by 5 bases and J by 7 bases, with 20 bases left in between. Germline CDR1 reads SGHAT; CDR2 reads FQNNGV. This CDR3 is CASSPRAGKDLEKLFF. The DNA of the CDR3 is TGTGCCAGCAGCCCAAGAGCGGGGAAAGATCTTGAAAAACTGTTTTTT.

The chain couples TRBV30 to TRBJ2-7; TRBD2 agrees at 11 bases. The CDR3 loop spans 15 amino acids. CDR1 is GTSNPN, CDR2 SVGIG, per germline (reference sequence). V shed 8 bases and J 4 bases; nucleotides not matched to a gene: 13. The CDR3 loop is CAHPPATSGKYEQYF. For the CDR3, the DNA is TGTGCCCACCCCCCTGCGACTAGCGGGAAATACGAGCAGTACTTC. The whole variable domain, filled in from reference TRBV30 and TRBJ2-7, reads SQTIHQWPATLVQPVGSPLSLECTVEGTSNPNLYWYRQAAGRGLQLLFYSVGIGQISSEVPQNLSASRPQDRQFILSSKKLLLSDSGFYLCAHPPATSGKYEQYFGPGTRLTVT.

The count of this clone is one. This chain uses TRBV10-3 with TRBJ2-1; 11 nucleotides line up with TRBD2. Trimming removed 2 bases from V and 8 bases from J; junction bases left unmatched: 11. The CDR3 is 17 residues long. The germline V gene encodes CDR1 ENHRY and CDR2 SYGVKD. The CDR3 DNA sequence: TGTGCCATCAGTGAGAGAGCTAGCGGGAGGAAATGGTATGAGCAGTTCTTC. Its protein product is CAISERASGRKWYEQFF.

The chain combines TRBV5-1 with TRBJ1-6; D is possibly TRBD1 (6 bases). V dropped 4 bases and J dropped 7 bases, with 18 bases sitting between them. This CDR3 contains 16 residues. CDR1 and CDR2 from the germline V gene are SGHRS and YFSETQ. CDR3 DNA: TGCGCCAGCAGCGCCGGGCAGGGGTGGTTGAATTCACCCCTCCACTTT. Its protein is CASSAGQGWLNSPLHF.

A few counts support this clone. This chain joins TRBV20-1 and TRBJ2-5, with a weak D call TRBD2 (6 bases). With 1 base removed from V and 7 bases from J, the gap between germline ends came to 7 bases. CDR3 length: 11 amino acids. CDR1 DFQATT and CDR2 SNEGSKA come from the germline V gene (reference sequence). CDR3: CSARVGGTQYF. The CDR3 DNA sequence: TGCAGTGCTAGAGTGGGGGGGACCCAGTACTTC.

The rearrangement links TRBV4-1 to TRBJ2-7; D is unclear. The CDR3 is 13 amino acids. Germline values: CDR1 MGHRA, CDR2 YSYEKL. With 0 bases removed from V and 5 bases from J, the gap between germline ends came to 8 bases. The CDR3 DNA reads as TGCGCCAGCAGCCAAGATGTACTGGACGAGCAGTACTTC. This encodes CASSQDVLDEQYF.

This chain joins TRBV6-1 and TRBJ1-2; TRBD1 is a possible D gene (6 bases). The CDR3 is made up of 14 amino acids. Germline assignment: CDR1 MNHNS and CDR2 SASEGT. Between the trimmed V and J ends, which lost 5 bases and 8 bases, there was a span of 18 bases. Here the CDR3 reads CASSSHRGALGYTF. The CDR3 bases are TGTGCCAGCAGTAGTCACCGGGGGGCTTTGGGCTACACCTTC.

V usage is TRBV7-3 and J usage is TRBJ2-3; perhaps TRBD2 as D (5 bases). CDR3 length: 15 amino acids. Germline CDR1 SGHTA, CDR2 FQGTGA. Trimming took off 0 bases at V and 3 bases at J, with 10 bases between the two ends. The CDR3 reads CASSLTFGVTDTQYF. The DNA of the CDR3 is TGTGCCAGCAGCTTAACGTTCGGGGTTACAGATACGCAGTATTTT.